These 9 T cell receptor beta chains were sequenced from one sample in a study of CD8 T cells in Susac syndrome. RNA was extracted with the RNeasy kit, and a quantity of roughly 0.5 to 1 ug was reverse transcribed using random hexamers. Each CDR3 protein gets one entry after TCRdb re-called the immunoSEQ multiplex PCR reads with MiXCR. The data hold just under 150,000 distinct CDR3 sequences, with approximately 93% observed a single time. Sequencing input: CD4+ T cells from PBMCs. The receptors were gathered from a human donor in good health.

The CDR3, as DNA: TGTGCCTGGGATGGGACAGGTGCTAACTATGGCTACACCTTC. Translating it yields CAWDGTGANYGYTF. The chain employs TRBV30 and TRBJ1-2; the match to TRBD1 covers 8 bases. CDR1 and CDR2 (germline): GTSNPN, SVGIG (reference sequence). This CDR3 comprises 14 residues. V lost 5 bases, J lost 0 bases, and 5 bases stayed unmatched.

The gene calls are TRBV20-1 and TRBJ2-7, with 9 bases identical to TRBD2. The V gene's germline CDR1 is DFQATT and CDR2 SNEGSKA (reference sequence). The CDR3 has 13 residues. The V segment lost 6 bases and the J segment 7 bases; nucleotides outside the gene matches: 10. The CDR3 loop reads CSAGSGRSGEQYF. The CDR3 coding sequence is TGCAGTGCCGGGAGCGGGAGGTCGGGAGAGCAGTACTTC.

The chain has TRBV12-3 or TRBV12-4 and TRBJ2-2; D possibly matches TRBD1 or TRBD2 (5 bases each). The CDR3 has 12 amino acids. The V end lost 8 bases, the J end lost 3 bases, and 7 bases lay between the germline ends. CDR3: CASGTHTGELFF. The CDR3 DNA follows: TGTGCCAGCGGGACGCACACCGGGGAGCTGTTTTTT.

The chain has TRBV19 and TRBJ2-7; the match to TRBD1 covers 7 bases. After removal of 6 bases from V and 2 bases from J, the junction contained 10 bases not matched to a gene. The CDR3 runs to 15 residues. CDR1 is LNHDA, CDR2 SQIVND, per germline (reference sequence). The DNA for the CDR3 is TGTGCCAGTAGCAATACAGCAGGGGGAACCTACGAGCAGTACTTC. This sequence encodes CASSNTAGGTYEQYF. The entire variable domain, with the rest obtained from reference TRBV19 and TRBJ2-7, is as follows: DGGITQSPKYLFRKEGQNVTLSCEQNLNHDAMYWYRQDPGQGLRLIYYSQIVNDFQKGDIAEGYSVSREKKESFPLTVTSAQKNPTAFYLCASSNTAGGTYEQYFGPGTRLTVT.

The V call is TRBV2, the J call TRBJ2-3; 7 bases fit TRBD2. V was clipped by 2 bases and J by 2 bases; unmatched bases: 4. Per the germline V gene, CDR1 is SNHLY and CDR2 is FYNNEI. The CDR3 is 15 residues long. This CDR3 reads CASSEPGGSTDTQYF. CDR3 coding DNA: TGTGCCAGCAGTGAACCGGGGGGATCCACAGATACGCAGTATTTT. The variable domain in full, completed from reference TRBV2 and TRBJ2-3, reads EPEVTQTPSHQVTQMGQEVILRCVPISNHLYFYWYRQILGQKVEFLVSFYNNEISEKSEIFDDQFSVERPDGSNFTLKIRSTKLEDSAMYFCASSEPGGSTDTQYFGPGTRLTVL.

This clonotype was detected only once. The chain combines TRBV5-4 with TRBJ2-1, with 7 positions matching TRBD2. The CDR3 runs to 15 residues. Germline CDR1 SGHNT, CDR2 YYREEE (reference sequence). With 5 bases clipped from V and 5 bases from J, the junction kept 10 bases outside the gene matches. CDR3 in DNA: TGTGCCAGCAGTCCGACGGGACTAATAAACAATGAGCAGTTCTTC. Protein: CASSPTGLINNEQFF.

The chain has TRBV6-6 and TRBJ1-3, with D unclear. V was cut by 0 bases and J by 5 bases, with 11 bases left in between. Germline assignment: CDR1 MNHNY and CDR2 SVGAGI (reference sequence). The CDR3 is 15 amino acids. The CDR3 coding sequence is TGTGCCAGCAGTTACTCGAGGGATTTGAGAAACACCATATATTTT. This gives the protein CASSYSRDLRNTIYF.

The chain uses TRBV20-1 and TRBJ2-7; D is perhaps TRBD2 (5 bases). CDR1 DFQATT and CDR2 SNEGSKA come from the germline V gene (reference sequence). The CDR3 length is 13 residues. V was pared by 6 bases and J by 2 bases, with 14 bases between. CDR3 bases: TGCAGTGCCCTAGTCCCCGGGGCCTACGAGCAGTACTTC. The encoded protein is CSALVPGAYEQYF.

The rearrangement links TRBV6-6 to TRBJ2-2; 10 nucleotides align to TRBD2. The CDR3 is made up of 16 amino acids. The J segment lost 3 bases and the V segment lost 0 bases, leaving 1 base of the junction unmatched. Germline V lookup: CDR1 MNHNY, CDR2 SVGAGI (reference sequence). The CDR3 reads CASSYSGTSDTGELFF. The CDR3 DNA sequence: TGTGCCAGCAGTTACTCCGGGACTAGCGACACCGGGGAGCTGTTTTTT.